This T cell receptor (beta chain) was sequenced during a study of T-cell reconstitution after alpha-beta-depleted transplantation in children. Using unique molecular identifiers, the investigators prepared the TCRbeta library. TCRdb re-called the PCR reads with MiXCR, one entry per CDR3 protein. Among hundreds of thousands of distinct CDR3 sequences listed, roughly 17% were seen once. This clonotype was observed a few times. Specimen: PBMCs from the stem cell graft donor, collected from the stem cell graft. The sequence derives from a human donor who donated a stem cell graft to a child with acute myeloid leukemia.

The CDR3 loop is CASSEAKGTGDADTQYF. The CDR3 DNA is TGTGCCAGCAGTGAAGCTAAAGGGACAGGGGACGCAGATACGCAGTATTTT. V is TRBV25-1 and J is TRBJ2-3; 10 bases line up with TRBD1. The CDR3 runs to 17 residues. The junction had 9 bases not matched to a gene; V was cut back by 2 bases and J by 4 bases. Germline V gene data show CDR1 as MGHDK and CDR2 as SYGVNS.